This TCR beta chain was identified during a study of cytomegalovirus exposure and HLA in healthy donors. Study context: A prior study identified 110 million or so unique TCR beta sequences from 200 million or so T cells.

PCR employed 60 Vbeta and 13 Jbeta primers. Libraries were prepared by immunoSEQ multiplex PCR; TCRdb keeps only in-frame clonotypes and omits some of them. In all, the sample yields some 120,000 clones. The germline V and J ends were trimmed by 11 bases and 8 bases, with 18 bases remaining between them. Germline loops: CDR1 MNHNS, CDR2 SASEGT. The CDR3 spans 13 residues. The origin of this receptor is a man aged 40-49 years in good health and CMV-seropositive. This sequence joins TRBV6-1 and TRBJ1-4, with a tentative D call TRBD1 (6 bases). The sequencing sample was made of PBMCs. The CDR3 here is CAGRTGGAEKLFF. CDR3 bases: TGTGCCGGCCGGACGGGGGGCGCGGAAAAACTGTTTTTT.